Following are 31 T cell receptor beta chains from one sample sequenced in a study of T cell responses to AZD1222 COVID-19 vaccine. Profiled with immunoSEQ multiplex PCR; TCRdb holds only in-frame clones, not every one. The repertoire holds roughly 120,000 clones, with roughly 88% as singletons. Sequenced material: peripheral blood, taken on day 0 of AZD1222 vaccination. The receptors here all came from an adult in good health.

This chain connects TRBV24-1 to TRBJ2-1, with TRBD2 matching 9 bases. CDR1 and CDR2 (germline): KGHDR, SFDVKD. The J segment lost 6 bases and the V segment lost 4 bases, leaving 15 bases of the junction unmatched. This CDR3 has 18 amino acids. Written as DNA, the CDR3 is TGTGCCACCAGTGACCCCCCGGGAAATAGCGGGGGTTCCAATGAGCAGTTCTTC. It specifies CATSDPPGNSGGSNEQFF.

J is TRBJ2-7 and V is TRBV28; TRBD2 is a possible D gene (6 bases). Per the germline V gene, CDR1 is MDHEN and CDR2 is SYDVKM. The CDR3 has 15 residues. With 6 bases removed from V and 0 bases from J, the gap between germline ends came to 15 bases. CDR3 loop: CASSEPGGTSYEQYF. The CDR3 DNA reads TGTGCCAGCAGCGAACCCGGGGGTACCTCCTACGAGCAGTACTTC.

This rearrangement joins TRBV7-9 to TRBJ1-1, with D unresolved. The V end was cut by 0 bases, the J end by 1 base, with 12 bases between. The germline V gene encodes CDR1 SEHNR and CDR2 FQNEAQ (reference sequence). This CDR3 has 16 amino acids. CDR3 in amino acids: CASSLALGRTNTEAFF. The DNA of the CDR3 is TGTGCCAGCAGCTTAGCGCTAGGTCGGACGAACACTGAAGCTTTCTTT.

V and J are TRBV10-3 and TRBJ1-1; D perhaps matches TRBD1 (5 bases). The germline V and J ends were trimmed by 2 bases and 1 base, with 17 bases remaining between them. CDR3 length equals 17 residues. Per the germline V gene, CDR1 is ENHRY and CDR2 is SYGVKD. The CDR3 sequence: CAISEPVLGGGNTEAFF. The CDR3 region has the DNA TGTGCCATCAGTGAGCCCGTTCTCGGGGGAGGGAACACTGAAGCTTTCTTT.

This rearrangement joins TRBV18 to TRBJ1-1; D not certain. Germline loops: CDR1 KGHSH, CDR2 LQKENI. The CDR3 covers 14 residues. V was clipped by 3 bases and J by 0 bases, with 8 bases between them. CDR3 DNA sequence: TGTGCCAGCTCACCGCAGAGCATGAACACTGAAGCTTTCTTT. As protein: CASSPQSMNTEAFF.

The rearrangement uses TRBV5-4 and TRBJ1-2, with 9 bases that match TRBD1. CDR1 SGHNT and CDR2 YYREEE come from the germline V gene (reference sequence). V was clipped by 5 bases and J by 8 bases; unmatched bases: 10. This CDR3 is 14 amino acids long. The CDR3 DNA sequence: TGTGCCAGCAGACCCGGGACAGGGAGGGACGGCTACACCTTC. Its translation is CASRPGTGRDGYTF.

V is TRBV5-1 and J is TRBJ1-5; D remains unclear. Per germline, CDR1 SGHRS and CDR2 YFSETQ. The V end lost 5 bases, the J end lost 0 bases, and 9 bases lay between the germline ends. CDR3 size: 14 residues. The CDR3 protein is CASRPGYSNQPQHF. In nucleotides, the CDR3 is TGCGCCAGCAGACCGGGTTATAGCAATCAGCCCCAGCATTTT.

V gene TRBV3-1 (or the pseudogene TRBV3-2) combines with J gene TRBJ1-2; weak D call: TRBD1 (5 bases). The germline V and J ends were trimmed by 0 bases and 4 bases, with 12 bases remaining between them. Germline lookup yields CDR1 LGHDT and CDR2 YNNKEL (reference sequence). The CDR3 extends over 15 amino acids. This chain's CDR3 is CASSQDRQGSYGYTF. The CDR3 DNA sequence: TGTGCCAGCAGCCAAGACAGGCAGGGCAGCTATGGCTACACCTTC.

This clone has just one count. This rearrangement joins TRBV19 to TRBJ1-1; D is ambiguous. Germline V CDR1 and CDR2: LNHDA, SQIVND (reference sequence). This CDR3 is 14 amino acids long. Trimming took 7 bases from V and 2 from J, leaving 14 bases between them. DNA of the CDR3: TGTGCCAGTACCAAGGTGGGCGCAAACACTGAAGCTTTCTTT. Translating it yields CASTKVGANTEAFF.

This clone was counted once. The V gene is TRBV3-1 (or the pseudogene TRBV3-2), the J gene TRBJ2-1, with TRBD2 identical over 9 bases. CDR1 is LGHDT, CDR2 YNNKEL, per germline (reference sequence). The junction had 22 bases not matched to a gene; V was cut back by 5 bases and J by 8 bases. The CDR3 runs to 19 residues. The CDR3 is CASSSPFRLAGTDRDEQFF. For the CDR3, the DNA is TGTGCCAGCAGCTCCCCCTTCCGCCTAGCGGGGACGGATAGGGATGAGCAGTTCTTC.

The chain joins TRBV14 to TRBJ1-1; possibly TRBD1 for D (5 bases). The germline gives CDR1 SGHDN, CDR2 FVKESK. This CDR3 spans 15 amino acids. The V end was cut by 3 bases, the J end by 1 base, with 12 bases between. CDR3 nucleotides: TGTGCCAGCAGCCACCGGTCAGGGCGGAACACTGAAGCTTTCTTT. This encodes CASSHRSGRNTEAFF.

The V call is TRBV7-2, the J call TRBJ1-3; weak D call: TRBD1 (6 bases). The CDR3 runs 15 residues. Between the trimmed V and J ends, which lost 0 bases and 3 bases, there was a span of 9 bases. Per the germline V gene, CDR1 is SGHTA and CDR2 is FQGNSA. The DNA for the CDR3 is TGTGCCAGCAGCTTAGCCAGGGGTGGTGGAAACACCATATATTTT. Its translation is CASSLARGGGNTIYF.

The J gene is TRBJ1-1, the V gene TRBV12-5, with TRBD1 as a possible D gene (5 bases). Trimming pared 4 bases from V and 1 base from J, leaving 7 bases between. The CDR3 is 13 residues long. From germline, CDR1 is LGHNT and CDR2 FRNRAP. In DNA form, the CDR3 reads TGTGCTAGTGGTTCAGGGAAGAACACTGAAGCTTTCTTT. It specifies CASGSGKNTEAFF.

The V and J genes are TRBV3-1 (or the pseudogene TRBV3-2) and TRBJ2-1; 12 bases match TRBD2. The CDR3 runs to 16 residues. V shed 3 bases and J 3 bases; nucleotides not matched to a gene: 3. Germline CDR1 and CDR2: LGHDT and YNNKEL (reference sequence). CDR3 nucleotide sequence: TGTGCCAGCAGCCACCTAGCGGGGGGGCACTACAATGAGCAGTTCTTC. This gives the protein CASSHLAGGHYNEQFF.

The chain has TRBV18 and TRBJ1-1; 7 bases are shared with TRBD1. The V segment lost 3 bases and the J segment 3 bases; nucleotides outside the gene matches: 4. CDR3 size: 14 residues. Germline V lookup: CDR1 KGHSH, CDR2 LQKENI. CDR3 nucleotides: TGTGCCAGCTCACCCGGGACAGCCTACACTGAAGCTTTCTTT. This gives the protein CASSPGTAYTEAFF.

This CDR3 is CASTPGGRETQYF. The CDR3 DNA is TGTGCCAGCACCCCGGGGGGTCGGGAGACCCAGTACTTC. The rearrangement uses TRBV28 and TRBJ2-5; 7 positions match TRBD2. The V segment lost 7 bases and the J segment 5 bases; nucleotides outside the gene matches: 7. Germline-derived CDR1 and CDR2 are MDHEN and SYDVKM. This CDR3 region has 13 residues.

The rearrangement uses TRBV5-6 and TRBJ1-5, with TRBD1 as a possible D gene (5 bases). The V end lost 3 bases, the J end lost 4 bases, and 14 bases lay between the germline ends. Germline V gene data show CDR1 as SGHDT and CDR2 as YYEEEE. This CDR3 is 15 amino acids long. The CDR3 region has the DNA TGTGCCAGCAGCTCACGGGACTTATCAAATCAGCCCCAGCATTTT. Translation gives CASSSRDLSNQPQHF.

The rearrangement uses TRBV15 and TRBJ2-7; D perhaps matches TRBD2 (7 bases). The V end was cut by 5 bases, the J end by 2 bases, with 16 bases between. The CDR3 contains 15 residues. Germline V gene data show CDR1 as LNHNV and CDR2 as YYDKDF (reference sequence). Here the CDR3 DNA reads TGTGCCACCAGCTTGGGCGGGGGCCTTACCTACGAGCAGTACTTC. Its protein is CATSLGGGLTYEQYF.

The rearrangement links TRBV7-2 to TRBJ2-7; D is undetermined. Trimming removed 0 bases from V and 2 bases from J, with 11 bases in between. The CDR3 is 15 amino acids. The germline V gene has CDR1 SGHTA and CDR2 FQGNSA. The CDR3 coding sequence is TGTGCCAGCAGCTTAGCGCTCCAGGCTACCTACGAGCAGTACTTC. Protein: CASSLALQATYEQYF. Based on the CDR3 plus reference TRBV7-2 and TRBJ2-7, the full variable domain is GAGVSQSPSNKVTEKGKDVELRCDPISGHTALYWYRQSLGQGLEFLIYFQGNSAPDKSGLPSDRFSAERTGGSVSTLTIQRTQQEDSAVYLCASSLALQATYEQYFGPGTRLTVT.

V usage is TRBV27 and J usage is TRBJ2-7; 9 bases map to TRBD2. The CDR3 spans 14 residues. Germline V gene lookup returns CDR1 MNHEY and CDR2 SMNVEV (reference sequence). J was trimmed by 7 bases and V by 5 bases; bases with no gene match: 9. The CDR3 region has the DNA TGTGCCAGCAGTAATACTCTAGCGGGGACGGAGCAGTACTTC. This translates into CASSNTLAGTEQYF.

The chain carries TRBV5-1 and TRBJ2-5; D remains ambiguous. V shed 2 bases and J shed 1 base, with 9 bases lying between them. Germline assignment: CDR1 SGHRS and CDR2 YFSETQ. This CDR3 spans 14 amino acids. This CDR3 is CASSFTATQETQYF. CDR3 coding DNA: TGCGCCAGCAGCTTCACAGCAACCCAAGAGACCCAGTACTTC.

The chain carries TRBV2 and TRBJ2-7; the match to TRBD1 covers 8 bases. The germline V gene has CDR1 SNHLY and CDR2 FYNNEI. J was trimmed by 1 base and V by 4 bases; bases with no gene match: 3. This CDR3 has 14 amino acids. This chain's CDR3 is CASSATGDSYEQYF. As DNA, the CDR3 is TGTGCCAGCAGTGCGACAGGGGATTCCTACGAGCAGTACTTC.

This clone was seen once. The chain employs TRBV4-2 and TRBJ1-1; no firm D call. The CDR3 loop spans 13 amino acids. The V gene lost 5 bases and the J gene lost 3 bases, with 10 bases spanning the gap. Germline V gives CDR1 LGHNA, CDR2 YNFKEQ. CDR3 DNA sequence: TGTGCCAGCAGCTTAGGGAAGGACACTGAAGCTTTCTTT. It encodes CASSLGKDTEAFF.

This clone was picked up one time. This chain links TRBV10-2 with TRBJ2-5; D possibly corresponds to TRBD1 (7 bases). With 6 bases removed from V and 5 bases from J, the gap between germline ends came to 22 bases. The CDR3 contains 16 residues. From germline, CDR1 is WSHSY and CDR2 SAAADI. CDR3 coding DNA: TGCGCCAGCAGCACACGGATCAGGGGGGCCGGGGAGACCCAGTACTTC. Its protein product is CASSTRIRGAGETQYF.

The chain couples TRBV6-5 to TRBJ1-2, with D maybe TRBD1 (6 bases). Germline V CDR1 and CDR2: MNHEY, SVGAGI. The CDR3 runs to 14 residues. Trimming removed 8 bases from V and 2 bases from J, with 15 bases in between. In DNA, the CDR3 is TGTGCCAGCGGGTCGGACAGTTTCAACTATGGCTACACCTTC. Amino acids: CASGSDSFNYGYTF.

This clone occurred once. CDR3 protein: CASSIQASNYGYTF. The CDR3, as DNA: TGTGCCAGCAGTATACAAGCCTCTAACTATGGCTACACCTTC. V is TRBV6-5 and J is TRBJ1-2; D uncertain. The germline V gene has CDR1 MNHEY and CDR2 SVGAGI. V was cut by 5 bases and J by 0 bases, with 10 bases left in between. This CDR3 spans 14 amino acids.

This rearrangement joins TRBV7-8 to TRBJ1-3; D ambiguous. CDR1 SGHVS and CDR2 FQNEAQ come from the germline V gene. CDR3 length: 14 amino acids. V lost 4 bases and J lost 4, with 11 bases in between. The DNA of the CDR3 is TGTGCCAGCAGCTCCGGGCAGGCCGGAAACACCATATATTTT. Its protein product is CASSSGQAGNTIYF.

CDR3 sequence (DNA): TGTGCCAGCAGTTCGGGCCAGTACTCTGGAAACACCATATATTTT. It is translated as CASSSGQYSGNTIYF. The chain joins TRBV6-5 to TRBJ1-3; unclear D gene. Germline CDR1 reads MNHEY; CDR2 reads SVGAGI. V was shortened by 4 bases and J by 0 bases, with 10 bases between the two germline ends. This CDR3 region has 15 residues.

This chain uses TRBV18 with TRBJ2-7; 9 nucleotides agree with TRBD1. V trimming: 2 bases; J trimming: 4 bases; junction bases outside the gene matches: 18. CDR1 and CDR2 from the germline V gene are KGHSH and LQKENI. The CDR3 totals 19 residues. Here the CDR3 reads CASSPAVPDRGQLPYEQYF. CDR3 sequence (DNA): TGTGCCAGCTCACCAGCGGTCCCGGACAGGGGCCAACTGCCTTACGAGCAGTACTTC. Filled out from reference TRBV18 and TRBJ2-7, the complete variable domain reads NAGVMQNPRHLVRRRGQEARLRCSPMKGHSHVYWYRQLPEEGLKFMVYLQKENIIDESGMPKERFSAEFPKEGPSILRIQQVVRGDSAAYFCASSPAVPDRGQLPYEQYFGPGTRLTVT.

The CDR3 sequence is CASLSGQGRYEQYF. Here the CDR3 DNA reads TGTGCCAGCCTCTCCGGACAGGGGAGATACGAGCAGTACTTC. V gene TRBV28 combines with J gene TRBJ2-7; 9 bases line up with TRBD1. Trimming removed 8 bases from V and 4 bases from J; junction bases left unmatched: 9. The length of the CDR3 is 14 residues. CDR1 is MDHEN, CDR2 SYDVKM, per germline.

The chain employs TRBV9 and TRBJ2-7; D is perhaps TRBD1 (5 bases). In germline, CDR1 is SGDLS, CDR2 YYNGEE. Trimming left V 0 bases short and J 4 bases short, with 14 bases between. This CDR3 spans 15 amino acids. The DNA of the CDR3 is TGTGCCAGCAGCGTAGGGCAGGGTCCGGTATACGAGCAGTACTTC. Translating gives CASSVGQGPVYEQYF.